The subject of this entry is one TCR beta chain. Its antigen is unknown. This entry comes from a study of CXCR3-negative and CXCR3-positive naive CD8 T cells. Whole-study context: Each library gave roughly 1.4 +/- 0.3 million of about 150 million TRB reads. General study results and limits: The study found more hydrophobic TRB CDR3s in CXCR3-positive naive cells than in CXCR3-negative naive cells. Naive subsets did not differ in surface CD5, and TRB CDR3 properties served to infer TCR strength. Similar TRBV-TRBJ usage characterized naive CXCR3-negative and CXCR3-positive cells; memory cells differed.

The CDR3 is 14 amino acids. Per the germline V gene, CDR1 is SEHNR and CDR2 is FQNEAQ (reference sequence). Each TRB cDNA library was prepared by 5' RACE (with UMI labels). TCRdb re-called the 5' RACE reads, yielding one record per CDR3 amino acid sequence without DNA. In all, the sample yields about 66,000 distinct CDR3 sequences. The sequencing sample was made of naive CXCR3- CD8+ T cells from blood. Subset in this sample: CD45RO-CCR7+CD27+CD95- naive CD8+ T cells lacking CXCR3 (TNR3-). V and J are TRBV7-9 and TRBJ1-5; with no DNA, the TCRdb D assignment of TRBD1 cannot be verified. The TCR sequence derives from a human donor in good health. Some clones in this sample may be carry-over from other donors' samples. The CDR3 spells CASSPWADNQPQHF.